Listed below are T cell receptor beta chains from one sample, sequenced in a study of blood T cell repertoires in COVID-19. Generated by immunoSEQ multiplex PCR, the TCRdb table keeps only in-frame clones and is missing some. The table lists around 120,000 clones, about 70% of them singletons. The sequenced sample consisted of peripheral blood. These receptors were obtained from a woman in her 70s with acute or convalescent COVID-19. CDR3s include the opening cysteine and the closing phenylalanine or tryptophan. Fields, in order: clone size, V gene, J gene, D gene, CDR3 DNA, CDR3 protein. The D gene is left open where the match is weak. Rows give clone size only sometimes, using once, few, many, or a class for an expanded clone.

>-|TRBV18|TRBJ2-2|-
TGTGCCAGCTCACCAGTGCGCACCGGGGAGCTGTTTTTT
CASSPVRTGELFF
>-|TRBV30|TRBJ1-5|TRBD1
TGTGCCTCCGAGACAGGGGGAGGCAATCAGCCCCAGCATTTT
CASETGGGNQPQHF
>once|TRBV6-5|TRBJ2-7|-
TGTGCCAGCAGTACAGGATGGTCCTCCTACGAGCAGTACTTC
CASSTGWSSYEQYF
>-|TRBV19|TRBJ1-5|TRBD1
TGTGCCAGTAGTACCATTCGGACAGGGAGCAATCAGCCCCAGCATTTT
CASSTIRTGSNQPQHF
>-|TRBV12-3/TRBV12-4|TRBJ2-7|TRBD2
TGTGCCAGCAGTTCTAGCGGAGTCTACGAGCAGTACTTC
CASSSSGVYEQYF
>-|TRBV7-8|TRBJ2-2|TRBD1
TGTGCCAGCAGCATTCCGGGACAGGGTGCCTACACCGGGGAGCTGTTTTTT
CASSIPGQGAYTGELFF
>once|TRBV6-5|TRBJ2-7|TRBD1
TGTGCCAGCAGTTACTCGGTACAGGGGGCCTACGAGCAGTACTTC
CASSYSVQGAYEQYF
>-|TRBV28|TRBJ2-1|TRBD2
TGTGCCAGCAGTTCCGCCGGGACTAGCGGGGACAATGAGCAGTTCTTC
CASSSAGTSGDNEQFF
>-|TRBV19|TRBJ2-2|TRBD2
TGTGCCAGTGGAAGGCGACTAGCGGGGAACACCGGGGAGCTGTTTTTT
CASGRRLAGNTGELFF
>-|TRBV11-2|TRBJ1-1|-
TGTGCCAGCAGCTTAGACACAGGCCTGAACACTGAAGCTTTCTTT
CASSLDTGLNTEAFF
>-|TRBV3-1/TRBV3-2|TRBJ1-2|-
TGTGCCAGCAGCCCAGGGGATAATGGCTACACCTTC
CASSPGDNGYTF
>once|TRBV20-1|TRBJ1-1|TRBD1
TGCAGTGCTAGTTACGGACAGGGTCTGCGGGACACTGAAGCTTTCTTT
CSASYGQGLRDTEAFF
>medium-sized|TRBV7-9|TRBJ1-5|-
TGTGCCAGCAGCCTAGACAGGAGCAATCAGCCCCAGCATTTT
CASSLDRSNQPQHF
>-|TRBV5-1|TRBJ2-7|TRBD1
TGCGCCAGCAGCCTCATGACAGGGCAACCCTACGAGCAGTACTTC
CASSLMTGQPYEQYF
>-|TRBV18|TRBJ2-7|TRBD1
TGTGCCAGCTCACCCGCCGGGACAGGGGGCTACGAGCAGTACTTC
CASSPAGTGGYEQYF
>once|TRBV7-9|TRBJ2-7|-
TGTGCCAGCAGCTTCTCAGGGGACTACGAGCAGTACTTC
CASSFSGDYEQYF
>-|TRBV27|TRBJ1-1|-
TGTGCCAGCAGCGTCATCTACGGTAACACTGAAGCTTTCTTT
CASSVIYGNTEAFF
>-|TRBV20-1|TRBJ2-3|TRBD2
TGCAGTGCTAGTGGCGCGCGGGAGGCTTCCACAGATACGCAGTATTTT
CSASGAREASTDTQYF
>-|TRBV7-2|TRBJ1-5|-
TGTGCCAGCAGCTTGACTCAGGGGTTTCAGCCCCAGCATTTT
CASSLTQGFQPQHF
>-|TRBV18|TRBJ2-2|TRBD1
TGTGCCAGCTCACCAACCGGACAGGCGTTCACCGGGGAGCTGTTTTTT
CASSPTGQAFTGELFF
>-|TRBV7-2|TRBJ2-3|-
TGTGCCAGCAGCGTCGGACAGAGCACAGATACGCAGTATTTT
CASSVGQSTDTQYF
>medium-sized|TRBV4-1|TRBJ1-1|-
TGCGCCAGCAGCTTGCCCGGGGGTAGGACTGAAGCTTTCTTT
CASSLPGGRTEAFF
>-|TRBV28|TRBJ2-2|-
TGTGGGGCCGCATGGCGGGCCTACACCGGGGAGCTGTTTTTT
CGAAWRAYTGELFF
>few|TRBV5-1|TRBJ2-1|TRBD1
TGCGCCAGCAGCCGGGACAGGAGTTACAATGAGCAGTTCTTC
CASSRDRSYNEQFF
>-|TRBV29-1|TRBJ1-2|TRBD1
TGCAGCGTCCCTCCAGAGACAGGGGTCTATGGCTACACCTTC
CSVPPETGVYGYTF
>-|TRBV11-2|TRBJ2-3|TRBD2
TGTGCCAGCAGCCCCCCGGGGGGGCGGACGCAGTATTTT
CASSPPGGRTQYF
>few|TRBV7-2|TRBJ1-2|-
TGTGCCAGCAGCTTAGCGATTCTCACCCGGGGCTACACCTTC
CASSLAILTRGYTF
>-|TRBV7-9|TRBJ2-1|-
TGTGCCAGCAGCTTAGGTCTAGCAGCATACAATGAGCAGTTCTTC
CASSLGLAAYNEQFF
>-|TRBV28|TRBJ1-2|-
TGTGCCAGCAGCAAGGACGGGAGGTTTGGGTACACCTTC
CASSKDGRFGYTF
>-|TRBV6-5|TRBJ2-5|-
TGTGCCAGCAGTAGGACAGTGGGAGAGACCCAGTACTTC
CASSRTVGETQYF
>-|TRBV6-6|TRBJ2-7|TRBD2
TGTGCCAGCAGTTACTCAGCTAGCGGGGGGGCCGAGCAGTACTTC
CASSYSASGGAEQYF
>-|TRBV6-5|TRBJ1-1|TRBD1
TGTGCCAGCAGTTACGGGGACAGGGGAAAAACTGAAGCTTTCTTT
CASSYGDRGKTEAFF
>-|TRBV5-1|TRBJ2-3|TRBD2
TGCGCCAGCAGCTGGACTAGCGGGGGCACAGATACGCAGTATTTT
CASSWTSGGTDTQYF
>once|TRBV30|TRBJ2-7|TRBD2
TGTGCCTGGGGCCGGGGGGGGACCTACGAGCAGTACTTC
CAWGRGGTYEQYF
>-|TRBV7-2|TRBJ1-1|-
TGTGCCAGCAGCTTAGATTACGGGGGAGACACTGAAGCTTTCTTT
CASSLDYGGDTEAFF
>-|TRBV7-8|TRBJ1-2|-
TGTGCCAGCAGCTTAGATCCAGGAGGGAGTGGCTACACCTTC
CASSLDPGGSGYTF
>-|TRBV11-3|TRBJ2-3|TRBD1
TGTGCCAGCAGCGTTACAGGGGGCGATACGCAGTATTTT
CASSVTGGDTQYF
>once|TRBV19|TRBJ1-4|-
TGTGCCAGTACAGGGATGACTAATGAAAAACTGTTTTTT
CASTGMTNEKLFF
>-|TRBV5-1|TRBJ1-6|-
TGCGCCAGCAGCTTGATGACCGGAGGCGTCAATTCACCCCTCCACTTT
CASSLMTGGVNSPLHF
>-|TRBV10-2|TRBJ2-3|TRBD2
TGCGCCACAAAGCGGGGGGGGTACACAGATACGCAGTATTTT
CATKRGGYTDTQYF
>-|TRBV5-1|TRBJ2-5|TRBD2
TGCGCCAGCAGAGATGCGGTAGCGGGAGGGCTTGAGACCCAGTACTTC
CASRDAVAGGLETQYF
>-|TRBV5-1|TRBJ2-7|TRBD1
TGCGCCAGCAGGACCGGGACAGGGGCCTACGAGCAGTACTTC
CASRTGTGAYEQYF
>-|TRBV6-1|TRBJ2-7|TRBD1
TGTGCCAGCAGTGAAGTGGGACAGGCCTTCCCCTACGAGCAGTACTTC
CASSEVGQAFPYEQYF
>-|TRBV4-2|TRBJ2-1|TRBD2
TGTGCCAGCAGCCAAGGCCTAGCGGGAGGGAACAATGAGCAGTTCTTC
CASSQGLAGGNNEQFF
>-|TRBV25-1|TRBJ2-1|TRBD1
TGTGCCAGCCGGACAGGGAGCACCTACAATGAGCAGTTCTTC
CASRTGSTYNEQFF
>-|TRBV6-2/TRBV6-3|TRBJ2-5|TRBD2
TGTGCCAGCAGTTTGGTTAGCGGGATACAAGAGACCCAGTACTTC
CASSLVSGIQETQYF
>-|TRBV7-9|TRBJ1-2|-
TGTGCCAGCAGCTTATTCAAGGCGGTCTATGGCTACACCTTC
CASSLFKAVYGYTF
>-|TRBV6-5|TRBJ2-7|TRBD1
TGTGCCAGCAGTACAAGTGGACAGGGGTACGAGCAGTACTTC
CASSTSGQGYEQYF
>-|TRBV2|TRBJ1-3|-
TGTGCCAGCAGTGATGGCGGCTCTGGAAACACCATATATTTT
CASSDGGSGNTIYF
>few|TRBV28|TRBJ2-7|-
TGTGCCAGCAGTCAGTACGAGCAGTACTTC
CASSQYEQYF
>-|TRBV25-1|TRBJ2-4|TRBD1
TGTGCCAGCAGTCCACTTGGGACAGGGGGAGACATTCAGTACTTC
CASSPLGTGGDIQYF
>-|TRBV4-2|TRBJ2-1|TRBD2
TGTGCCAGCAGCCAAGATCGGCCTAGCGGGACTTACAATGAGCAGTTCTTC
CASSQDRPSGTYNEQFF
>-|TRBV6-1|TRBJ1-5|-
TGTGCCAGCAGTGAGGATAGGGGGAGCAATCAGCCCCAGCATTTT
CASSEDRGSNQPQHF
>-|TRBV4-1|TRBJ1-5|-
TGCGCCAGCAGCCAGGGGCCTTATAGCAATCAGCCCCAGCATTTT
CASSQGPYSNQPQHF
>medium-sized|TRBV25-1|TRBJ1-5|-
TGTGCCAGCAGTGATACGGTTGATCAGCCCCAGCATTTT
CASSDTVDQPQHF